Listed below are T cell receptor beta chains from one sample, sequenced in a study of identifying expanded T cells in peripheral blood. This table comes from immunoSEQ multiplex PCR, and its TCRdb copy is limited to in-frame clones, with some not included. The table records under 100,000 clones, 70% to 90% of them present only once. Sequenced: blood. Receptors originate from a person aged 18 to 69 in good health. CDR3s include the opening cysteine and the closing phenylalanine or tryptophan. Each record gives: clone size, J gene, D gene, CDR3 length, V gene, CDR3 protein, CDR3 DNA. A D gene is named only where the DNA matches it firmly. Where a row states a size, it is once, few, many or the class of an expanded clone; other rows omit it.

clone_size: .; j_call: TRBJ1-2; d_call: TRBD1; cdr3_length: 15; v_call: TRBV2; cdr3_aa: CASSQGQGTNYGYTF; cdr3_nt: TGTGCCAGCAGTCAGGGACAGGGGACTAACTATGGCTACACCTTC
clone_size: .; j_call: TRBJ1-2; d_call: .; cdr3_length: 12; v_call: TRBV7-9; cdr3_aa: CASSFTINGYTF; cdr3_nt: TGTGCCAGCAGCTTCACCATCAATGGCTACACCTTC
clone_size: .; j_call: TRBJ2-7; d_call: TRBD2; cdr3_length: 14; v_call: TRBV6-5; cdr3_aa: CASRLADASYEQYF; cdr3_nt: TGTGCCAGCCGGCTAGCGGACGCCTCCTACGAGCAGTACTTC
clone_size: .; j_call: TRBJ2-6; d_call: .; cdr3_length: 15; v_call: TRBV7-9; cdr3_aa: CASRRSGAGANVLTF; cdr3_nt: TGTGCCAGCAGAAGGTCAGGGGCTGGGGCCAACGTCCTGACTTTC
clone_size: .; j_call: TRBJ1-2; d_call: .; cdr3_length: 14; v_call: TRBV7-9; cdr3_aa: CASSFGQTNYGYTF; cdr3_nt: TGTGCCAGCAGCTTCGGCCAGACTAACTATGGCTACACCTTC
clone_size: .; j_call: TRBJ2-7; d_call: TRBD1; cdr3_length: 16; v_call: TRBV5-6; cdr3_aa: CASSFGLTGGSYEQYF; cdr3_nt: TGTGCCAGCAGCTTTGGGCTGACAGGGGGCTCCTACGAGCAGTACTTC
clone_size: few; j_call: TRBJ2-3; d_call: TRBD1; cdr3_length: 14; v_call: TRBV7-9; cdr3_aa: CASSRRGRTDTQYF; cdr3_nt: TGTGCCAGCAGCCGAAGGGGGCGAACAGATACGCAGTATTTT
clone_size: .; j_call: TRBJ1-2; d_call: .; cdr3_length: 13; v_call: TRBV5-1; cdr3_aa: CASSFEQHYGYTF; cdr3_nt: TGCGCCAGCAGCTTCGAACAACACTATGGCTACACCTTC
clone_size: .; j_call: TRBJ2-5; d_call: TRBD1; cdr3_length: 18; v_call: TRBV7-9; cdr3_aa: CASSLGGTGDPKDGTQYF; cdr3_nt: TGTGCCAGCAGCTTAGGGGGGACAGGGGACCCCAAGGATGGGACCCAGTACTTC
clone_size: .; j_call: TRBJ2-1; d_call: TRBD2; cdr3_length: 15; v_call: TRBV5-6; cdr3_aa: CASSSRLAGVKGQFF; cdr3_nt: TGTGCCAGCAGCTCGCGACTAGCGGGAGTTAAAGGGCAGTTCTTC
clone_size: .; j_call: TRBJ1-1; d_call: .; cdr3_length: 14; v_call: TRBV10-3; cdr3_aa: CAISDVREGTEAFF; cdr3_nt: TGTGCCATCAGTGATGTTAGGGAGGGAACTGAAGCTTTCTTT
clone_size: .; j_call: TRBJ1-2; d_call: .; cdr3_length: 15; v_call: TRBV19; cdr3_aa: CASRGLGSTNYGYTF; cdr3_nt: TGTGCCAGTAGAGGGCTCGGCTCGACTAACTATGGCTACACCTTC
clone_size: .; j_call: TRBJ2-4; d_call: .; cdr3_length: 13; v_call: TRBV6-1; cdr3_aa: CASSNEGRDIQYF; cdr3_nt: TGTGCCAGCAGTAACGAGGGACGGGACATTCAGTACTTC
clone_size: .; j_call: TRBJ1-4; d_call: .; cdr3_length: 15; v_call: TRBV21-1; cdr3_aa: CASRLLRDSNEKLFF; cdr3_nt: TGTGCCAGCAGACTACTCCGGGACTCTAATGAAAAACTGTTTTTT
clone_size: .; j_call: TRBJ1-5; d_call: .; cdr3_length: 15; v_call: TRBV7-2; cdr3_aa: CASSLARQFNQPQHF; cdr3_nt: TGTGCCAGCAGCTTAGCGAGACAGTTCAATCAGCCCCAGCATTTT
clone_size: few; j_call: TRBJ1-2; d_call: .; cdr3_length: 13; v_call: TRBV6-5; cdr3_aa: CASSSTGSGGYTF; cdr3_nt: TGTGCCAGCAGTAGCACAGGGTCGGGCGGCTACACCTTC
clone_size: .; j_call: TRBJ1-4; d_call: .; cdr3_length: 18; v_call: TRBV7-9; cdr3_aa: CASSSRSPDTATNEKLFF; cdr3_nt: TGTGCCAGCAGCTCGAGATCTCCCGACACCGCAACTAATGAAAAACTGTTTTTT
clone_size: .; j_call: TRBJ1-1; d_call: TRBD1; cdr3_length: 16; v_call: TRBV4-1; cdr3_aa: CASSQEGNRGVTEAFF; cdr3_nt: TGCGCCAGCAGCCAAGAAGGGAACAGGGGAGTCACTGAAGCTTTCTTT
clone_size: .; j_call: TRBJ2-3; d_call: .; cdr3_length: 15; v_call: TRBV5-4; cdr3_aa: CASSLEGLRADTQYF; cdr3_nt: TGTGCCAGCAGCTTGGAGGGGCTGAGGGCAGATACGCAGTATTTT
clone_size: .; j_call: TRBJ1-1; d_call: .; cdr3_length: 14; v_call: TRBV5-8; cdr3_aa: CASSSGLLNTEAFF; cdr3_nt: TGTGCCAGCAGCTCGGGACTGTTGAACACTGAAGCTTTCTTT
clone_size: few; j_call: TRBJ1-1; d_call: .; cdr3_length: 13; v_call: TRBV11-3; cdr3_aa: CASSLNEGTEAFF; cdr3_nt: TGTGCCAGCAGCCTTAATGAAGGGACTGAAGCTTTCTTT
clone_size: .; j_call: TRBJ1-4; d_call: .; cdr3_length: 14; v_call: TRBV19; cdr3_aa: CASRELRATEKLFF; cdr3_nt: TGTGCCAGTAGGGAACTTCGCGCAACGGAAAAACTGTTTTTT
clone_size: .; j_call: TRBJ2-4; d_call: TRBD1; cdr3_length: 15; v_call: TRBV7-6; cdr3_aa: CASSSGQGLIHIQYF; cdr3_nt: TGTGCCAGCAGCTCGGGACAGGGGCTCATCCACATTCAGTACTTC
clone_size: .; j_call: TRBJ2-5; d_call: TRBD1; cdr3_length: 13; v_call: TRBV11-3; cdr3_aa: CASSPTGAETQYF; cdr3_nt: TGTGCCAGCAGCCCGACAGGGGCTGAGACCCAGTACTTC
clone_size: .; j_call: TRBJ1-6; d_call: .; cdr3_length: 15; v_call: TRBV7-2; cdr3_aa: CASSPEQGNNSPLHF; cdr3_nt: TGTGCCAGCAGCCCTGAACAGGGCAATAATTCACCCCTCCACTTT
clone_size: .; j_call: TRBJ2-5; d_call: .; cdr3_length: 14; v_call: TRBV6-1; cdr3_aa: CASSPRRGIETQYF; cdr3_nt: TGTGCCAGCAGTCCCAGGCGGGGCATAGAGACCCAGTACTTC
clone_size: .; j_call: TRBJ1-2; d_call: .; cdr3_length: 15; v_call: TRBV7-2; cdr3_aa: CASSLIRGFNYGYTF; cdr3_nt: TGTGCCAGCAGCTTAATCCGGGGTTTTAACTATGGCTACACCTTC
clone_size: .; j_call: TRBJ2-1; d_call: .; cdr3_length: 16; v_call: TRBV18; cdr3_aa: CASSPQGPSSYNEQFF; cdr3_nt: TGTGCCAGCTCACCACAGGGCCCGAGCTCCTACAATGAGCAGTTCTTC
clone_size: .; j_call: TRBJ1-1; d_call: TRBD1; cdr3_length: 15; v_call: TRBV5-3; cdr3_aa: CARSTGYRGNTEAFF; cdr3_nt: TGTGCCAGAAGCACTGGTTACAGGGGGAACACTGAAGCTTTCTTT
clone_size: .; j_call: TRBJ2-4; d_call: .; cdr3_length: 13; v_call: TRBV19; cdr3_aa: CASSMGGLPFQYF; cdr3_nt: TGTGCCAGTAGTATGGGGGGGCTCCCATTTCAGTACTTC
clone_size: .; j_call: TRBJ2-1; d_call: TRBD1; cdr3_length: 16; v_call: TRBV5-1; cdr3_aa: CASSTETGRSYNEQFF; cdr3_nt: TGCGCCAGCAGTACCGAGACAGGGAGATCCTACAATGAGCAGTTCTTC
clone_size: .; j_call: TRBJ2-7; d_call: TRBD1; cdr3_length: 15; v_call: TRBV2; cdr3_aa: CASSGSTGRAYEQYF; cdr3_nt: TGTGCCAGCAGTGGTTCGACAGGGAGAGCCTACGAGCAGTACTTC
clone_size: .; j_call: TRBJ1-5; d_call: .; cdr3_length: 14; v_call: TRBV6-1; cdr3_aa: CASSVTDSNQPQHF; cdr3_nt: TGTGCCAGCAGTGTGACAGATAGCAATCAGCCCCAGCATTTT
clone_size: .; j_call: TRBJ2-7; d_call: .; cdr3_length: 11; v_call: TRBV2; cdr3_aa: CASNSQGNCLF; cdr3_nt: TGTGCCAGCAATTCACAGGGCAATTGTCTCTTC
clone_size: .; j_call: TRBJ1-1; d_call: TRBD1; cdr3_length: 19; v_call: TRBV27; cdr3_aa: CASSRITTGGYGMNTEAFF; cdr3_nt: TGTGCCAGCAGCCGTATAACGACAGGGGGCTACGGGATGAACACTGAAGCTTTCTTT
clone_size: .; j_call: TRBJ1-4; d_call: .; cdr3_length: 15; v_call: TRBV9; cdr3_aa: CASSVGGSRSEKLFF; cdr3_nt: TGTGCCAGCAGCGTAGGGGGGTCGCGGAGTGAAAAACTGTTTTTT